Each of the 14 T cell receptor beta chains below was sequenced from the same sample in a study of shared clonotypes between healthy human individuals. The protocol was immunoSEQ multiplex PCR, while the TCRdb copy is restricted to in-frame clones and leaves out a portion. Altogether about 480,000 clones are present, about three quarters being singletons, with the ten largest covering around an eighth. The sequenced sample was PBMCs. The source of these receptors is a woman aged 40-49 years in good health. Some clones in this sample may be carry-over from other donors' samples.

V gene TRBV28 combines with J gene TRBJ2-7; D call uncertain. CDR1 MDHEN and CDR2 SYDVKM come from the germline V gene. CDR3 length: 15 amino acids. Between the trimmed V and J ends, which lost 3 bases and 4 bases, there was a span of 16 bases. The CDR3 nucleotides are TGTGCCAGCAGTTTCGTCGGGCAGCCGACGTACGAGCAGTACTTC. Translation: CASSFVGQPTYEQYF.

The table lists this clone with many counts. The V call is TRBV5-1, the J call TRBJ2-4, with D perhaps given as TRBD1 or TRBD2 (5 bases each). Per the germline V gene, CDR1 is SGHRS and CDR2 is YFSETQ. The CDR3 is made up of 18 amino acids. The germline V and J ends were trimmed by 1 base and 0 bases, with 17 bases remaining between them. Here the CDR3 reads CASSLYGAGMEAKNIQYF. CDR3 DNA sequence: TGCGCCAGCAGCTTGTACGGGGCCGGAATGGAAGCCAAAAACATTCAGTACTTC. Full variable domain (outside the CDR3, taken from reference TRBV5-1 and TRBJ2-4): KAGVTQTPRYLIKTRGQQVTLSCSPISGHRSVSWYQQTPGQGLQFLFEYFSETQRNKGNFPGRFSGRQFSNSRSEMNVSTLELGDSALYLCASSLYGAGMEAKNIQYFGAGTRLSVL.

The chain carries TRBV2 and TRBJ2-3; D remains ambiguous. Germline assignment: CDR1 SNHLY and CDR2 FYNNEI. This CDR3 region has 13 residues. The germline V and J ends were trimmed by 7 bases and 2 bases, with 10 bases remaining between them. The CDR3, as DNA: TGTGCCAGCATCGTCTCCCCCACAGATACGCAGTATTTT. Translating gives CASIVSPTDTQYF.

The CDR3 is CASSSVLVRGNEQFF. CDR3 coding DNA: TGTGCCAGCAGCTCCGTTCTCGTCCGGGGCAATGAGCAGTTCTTC. The chain couples TRBV9 to TRBJ2-1, with D possibly matching TRBD2 (5 bases). CDR3 length equals 15 residues. Between the trimmed V and J ends, which lost 4 bases and 6 bases, there was a span of 17 bases. The germline V gene has CDR1 SGDLS and CDR2 YYNGEE.

The chain is built from TRBV9 and TRBJ2-1, with 11 bases fitting TRBD2. V lost 5 bases and J lost 3; bases outside the gene matches: 16. This CDR3 region has 19 residues. Germline CDR1 is SGDLS and CDR2 is YYNGEE. As DNA, the CDR3 is TGTGCCAGCAGAAGAGGACTAGCGGGCCCGGGTAGGGGCTACAATGAGCAGTTCTTC. The encoded protein is CASRRGLAGPGRGYNEQFF.

Ten or more counts support this clone. The genes are TRBV2 and TRBJ2-2; D may be TRBD2 (6 bases). The germline CDR1 and CDR2 sequences are SNHLY and FYNNEI. The CDR3 runs 15 residues. Trimming left V 6 bases short and J 0 bases short, with 11 bases between. The chain's CDR3 is CASSQLASNTGELFF. Written as DNA, the CDR3 is TGTGCCAGCAGCCAACTAGCATCGAACACCGGGGAGCTGTTTTTT.

The rearrangement joins TRBV10-2 to TRBJ2-3, with 9 bases aligning to TRBD2. This CDR3 contains 14 residues. The junction had 2 bases not matched to a gene; V was cut back by 7 bases and J by 0 bases. Germline CDR1 reads WSHSY; CDR2 reads SAAADI. Here the CDR3 reads CASTAGGSTDTQYF. CDR3 bases: TGCGCCAGCACGGCGGGAGGGAGCACAGATACGCAGTATTTT.

The rearrangement joins TRBV30 to TRBJ1-2; D perhaps matches TRBD1 (6 bases). Per germline, CDR1 GTSNPN and CDR2 SVGIG (reference sequence). V gave up 5 bases and J gave up 6 bases, with 19 bases separating them. The CDR3 length is 14 residues. This CDR3 is CAWARTVQSDGYTF. The CDR3 nucleotides are TGTGCCTGGGCCAGGACAGTCCAAAGTGATGGCTACACCTTC.

The V call is TRBV5-8, the J call TRBJ1-2, with TRBD1 matching 11 bases. CDR3 length equals 16 residues. In germline, CDR1 is SGHTS, CDR2 YDEGEE. Trimming took 3 bases from V and 6 from J; bases not matched to a gene: 10. The CDR3 region is CASSSSGTGGINGYTF. The CDR3 DNA sequence: TGTGCCAGCAGCTCGTCCGGGACAGGGGGTATCAATGGCTACACCTTC.

The chain recombines TRBV9 with TRBJ2-2; 13 bases line up with TRBD2. V lost 5 bases and J lost 6; bases outside the gene matches: 4. CDR3 length: 15 amino acids. Germline V gene sequence: CDR1 SGDLS, CDR2 YYNGEE. This chain's CDR3 is CASSRTSGSAGELFF. The CDR3 coding sequence is TGTGCCAGCAGTCGGACTAGCGGGAGCGCCGGGGAGCTGTTTTTT.

The V gene is TRBV18, the J gene TRBJ2-1; no reliable D call. The germline CDR1 and CDR2 sequences are KGHSH and LQKENI. The CDR3 is 15 residues long. V lost 2 bases, J lost 0 bases, and 8 bases lay in between. CDR3 in amino acids: CASSPLQSSYNEQFF. The CDR3 DNA reads as TGTGCCAGCTCACCATTGCAGAGCTCCTACAATGAGCAGTTCTTC.

This chain uses TRBV5-4 with TRBJ2-2, with TRBD2 identical over 12 bases. The CDR3 spans 15 residues. Germline values: CDR1 SGHNT, CDR2 YYREEE (reference sequence). V dropped 4 bases and J dropped 5; count of bases not matched to a gene: 3. CDR3 DNA sequence: TGTGCCAGCAGCCGACTAGCGGGAGTTACCGGGGAGCTGTTTTTT. This encodes CASSRLAGVTGELFF.

This clone has just a few counts. This chain connects TRBV5-1 to TRBJ1-1, with D tentatively TRBD1 (6 bases). This CDR3 contains 14 residues. The germline gives CDR1 SGHRS, CDR2 YFSETQ. The V end lost 0 bases, the J end lost 4 bases, and 10 bases lay between the germline ends. CDR3: CASSLGGLRTEAFF. CDR3 nucleotide sequence: TGCGCCAGCAGCTTGGGGGGGCTGCGCACTGAAGCTTTCTTT.

The genes are TRBV2 and TRBJ2-7; D may correspond to TRBD1 or TRBD2 (6 bases each). This CDR3 is built from 15 residues. Trimming cost V 7 bases and J 4 bases, with 20 bases left between them. The V gene's germline CDR1 is SNHLY and CDR2 FYNNEI. The CDR3 DNA reads TGTGCCAGCATGGGGGGCGGGCCTTCTAGGTACGAGCAGTACTTC. It yields the protein CASMGGGPSRYEQYF.